This TCR beta chain was sequenced for a study of Ad26.COV2.S vaccination and SARS-CoV-2 variants. As for treatment: around 19 received Ad26.COV2.S at low or high dose, single or two shots; 5 received placebo; per-sample allocation not given. Specimens were obtained on day 63 following the first vaccine or placebo injection. This clone has only a few counts. Trimming removed 5 bases at V and 7 bases at J, with 10 bases between. This CDR3 comprises 12 residues. Profiled with immunoSEQ multiplex PCR; TCRdb holds only in-frame clones, not every one. The sample has about 350,000 clones, 85% seen once. The chain links TRBV12-3 or TRBV12-4 to TRBJ2-3; D is unresolved. Sequencing was performed on peripheral blood, taken in a trial of Ad26.COV2.S vaccine versus placebo. This sequence was found in a person aged 18-65 years who received the Ad26.COV2.S COVID-19 vaccine or a placebo. CDR3 nucleotides: TGTGCCAGCAGTCTGAACGGGTATACGCAGTATTTT. It codes for CASSLNGYTQYF.